Listed here are 5 T cell receptor beta chains from one sample, sequenced in a study of T cells in Graves' hyperthyroidism and ophthalmopathy. RNA transcripts gave rise to amplified TCR beta CDR3 regions. Initially, a first-round RT-PCR of the TCR CDR3 employed the HTBI primer set. TCRdb re-analysed the multiplex PCR reads in MiXCR, keeping a single row per CDR3 protein. The sample lists around 690,000 distinct CDR3 sequences, 15% to 20% occurring once. The sample comprised blood. The receptors derive from a man between 45 and 60 years old with Graves' hyperthyroidism.

This clonotype was counted many times. The V gene is TRBV12-3 or TRBV12-4, the J gene TRBJ2-1; tentative D call: TRBD1 (6 bases). The ends were cut back, 1 base at V and 9 bases at J, with 16 bases in the middle. This CDR3 has 15 amino acids. The CDR3: CASSLEALAGVEQFF. CDR3 in DNA: TGTGCCAGCAGTTTAGAGGCCCTTGCAGGGGTTGAGCAGTTCTTC.

The table lists this clonotype with many counts. The rearrangement joins TRBV12-3 or TRBV12-4 to TRBJ2-5, with 10 bases that match TRBD2. The CDR3 loop spans 17 amino acids. The V and J ends lost 3 bases and 4 bases, in that order; junction bases with no gene match: 11. CDR3 coding DNA: TGTGCCAGCAGTTTCCGTTCAGTAGCGGGAGGAGGAGAGACCCAGTACTTC. Encoded protein: CASSFRSVAGGGETQYF.

This clonotype was observed once. The chain combines TRBV24-1 with TRBJ2-1; no clear D gene. The CDR3 consists of 16 residues. Trimming removed 3 bases from V and 0 bases from J, with 11 bases in between. The germline CDR1 and CDR2 sequences are KGHDR and SFDVKD. The DNA for the CDR3 is TGTGCCACCAGTGATAGGACGACGAGCTCCTACAATGAGCAGTTCTTC. It codes for CATSDRTTSSYNEQFF.

Here the CDR3 reads CATSDLDRSTDTQYF. The CDR3 region has the DNA TGTGCCACCAGTGATTTGGACAGGTCCACAGATACGCAGTATTTT. V and J are TRBV24-1 and TRBJ2-3; D possibly corresponds to TRBD1 (6 bases). The CDR3 totals 15 residues. V was shortened by 0 bases and J by 2 bases, with 8 bases between the two germline ends. Germline CDR1 KGHDR, CDR2 SFDVKD.

The chain links TRBV20-1 to TRBJ2-1; TRBD2 matches at 8 bases. Germline V lookup: CDR1 DFQATT, CDR2 SNEGSKA (reference sequence). With V trimmed by 1 base and J by 3 bases, 5 bases remained unmatched. The CDR3 is 15 residues long. CDR3 bases: TGCAGTGCTAGAGTTGGCGGGAGGTTCTACAATGAGCAGTTCTTC. Encoded protein: CSARVGGRFYNEQFF.